The TCR beta chain under discussion was sequenced for a study of OX40 agonist ivuxolimab in advanced cancers. Whole-study context: At under 85% male, the cohort had a mean age of around 56 years, ranging from roughly 23 to 80.

This clone was detected only once. The target antigen is unknown. Overall study results and limits: Normalized T-cell clonal expansion was also low in a subset of nonresponders.

TCRdb's table, derived via immunoSEQ multiplex PCR, lists solely in-frame clones and lacks some. The sample holds about 89,000 clones, roughly 88% seen once. Trimming took off 4 bases at V and 7 bases at J, with 13 bases between the two ends. CDR3 size: 14 residues. From germline, CDR1 is KGHSH and CDR2 LQKENI. The sample in question was CD4+ or CD8+ T cells sorted from blood, obtained in a trial of the OX40 agonist ivuxolimab. The sequence was obtained from an adult with an advanced solid tumor such as melanoma, head and neck, liver or kidney cancer. This chain connects TRBV18 to TRBJ1-4; tentatively, D is TRBD1 (5 bases). The CDR3 nucleotides are TGTGCCAGCTCACTCAGGGAGGCTACTGAAAAACTGTTTTTT. Translating it yields CASSLREATEKLFF.